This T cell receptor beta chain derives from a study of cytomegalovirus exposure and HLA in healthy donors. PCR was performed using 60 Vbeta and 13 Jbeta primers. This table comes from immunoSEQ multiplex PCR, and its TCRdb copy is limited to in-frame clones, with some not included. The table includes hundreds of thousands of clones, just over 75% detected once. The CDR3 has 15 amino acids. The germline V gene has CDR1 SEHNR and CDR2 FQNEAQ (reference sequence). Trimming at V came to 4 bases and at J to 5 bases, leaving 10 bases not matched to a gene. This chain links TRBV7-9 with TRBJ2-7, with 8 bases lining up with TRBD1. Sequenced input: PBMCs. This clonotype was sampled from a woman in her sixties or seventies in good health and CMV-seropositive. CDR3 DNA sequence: TGTGCCAGCAGCTATAAGACAGGGGCGGCGAACGAGCAGTACTTC. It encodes CASSYKTGAANEQYF.